This T cell receptor beta chain is drawn from a study of cytomegalovirus exposure and HLA in healthy donors. Study context: The same platform was used for the roughly 120 validation repertoires as for the roughly 730 first-cohort repertoires, as reported in a later analysis. Findings of the study overall: Cytomegalovirus-associated status was assigned to some 180 TCR beta chains.

About this clone: Its antigen remains unknown.

This CDR3 is 11 amino acids long. After removal of 7 bases from V and 8 bases from J, the junction contained 3 bases not matched to a gene. Germline CDR1 and CDR2: DFQATT and SNEGSKA (reference sequence). Libraries were prepared by immunoSEQ multiplex PCR; TCRdb keeps only in-frame clonotypes and omits some of them. The data hold fewer than 70,000 clones, with roughly 94% observed a single time. The sample was PBMCs. The chain uses TRBV20-1 and TRBJ1-4, with 8 bases matching TRBD1. This clonotype was obtained from a woman younger than 30 in good health and CMV-seropositive. For the CDR3, the DNA is TGCAGTGGCGGACAGGGCGAAAAACTGTTTTTT. As protein: CSGGQGEKLFF.